This T cell receptor beta chain was identified during a study of T-cell reconstitution after alpha-beta-depleted transplantation in children. Study results and caveats: About two months after transplant, alpha-beta T cells reportedly came from several hundred expanded graft clones. T-cell counts and diversity at one year post-transplant came mainly from newly produced T cells.

A few counts support this clonotype. Its antigen is not identified. Germline V gene data show CDR1 as MNHEY and CDR2 as SMNVEV (reference sequence). The CDR3 is 16 amino acids. The germline V and J ends were trimmed by 5 bases and 4 bases, with 21 bases remaining between them. As it was prepared, the TCRbeta library received unique molecular identifiers. TCRdb independently ran MiXCR on the PCR reads; one entry per CDR3 protein. This table has 450,000 to 550,000 distinct CDR3 sequences, approximately 10% appearing once. The sequencing here drew on PBMCs, mostly from graft donor cells, taken 180 days after TCRalphabeta/CD19-depleted stem cell transplant. The source of this sequence is a female patient aged 2-15 years who had a stem cell transplant for aplastic anemia, so the T cells may come from the graft donor. The rearrangement joins TRBV27 to TRBJ2-7; D might be TRBD1 or TRBD2, each matching 5 bases. The CDR3 here is CASSELGPTLSYEQYF. Written as DNA, the CDR3 is TGTGCCAGCAGTGAGTTGGGACCTACGCTCTCTTACGAGCAGTACTTC.